The 25 T cell receptor beta chains in this list originate from one sample, sequenced in a study of cytomegalovirus exposure and HLA in healthy donors. The data were produced by immunoSEQ multiplex PCR, yet TCRdb's version contains in-frame clones alone and is incomplete. This table has 71,000 or so clones, over 85% appearing once. Source material: PBMCs. The receptors originated from a man between 18 and 35 years old in good health and CMV-seropositive.

This chain connects TRBV5-1 to TRBJ1-5, with a possible D match to TRBD1 (6 bases). The CDR3 loop spans 14 amino acids. Per germline, CDR1 SGHRS and CDR2 YFSETQ. Trimming took off 4 bases at V and 0 bases at J, with 8 bases between the two ends. The CDR3 protein is CASSPGDSNQPQHF. The CDR3 DNA sequence: TGCGCCAGCAGCCCAGGGGATAGCAATCAGCCCCAGCATTTT.

The V call is TRBV20-1, the J call TRBJ2-3, with D uncertain. This CDR3 has 11 residues. The V and J ends lost 1 base and 12 bases respectively, with 11 bases between them. Germline CDR1 reads DFQATT; CDR2 reads SNEGSKA (reference sequence). CDR3 protein: CSARVERRQYF. DNA for the CDR3: TGCAGTGCTAGAGTGGAGCGACGACAGTATTTT.

This chain joins TRBV18 and TRBJ2-7; 9 bases are shared with TRBD1. Germline assignment: CDR1 KGHSH and CDR2 LQKENI. The CDR3 is 15 residues long. The V and J ends lost 6 bases and 2 bases, in that order; junction bases with no gene match: 8. The CDR3 reads CASSPGQGLTYEQYF. The DNA of the CDR3 is TGTGCCAGCTCCCCTGGACAGGGGCTTACCTACGAGCAGTACTTC.

The chain links TRBV19 to TRBJ2-3, with D perhaps matching TRBD2 (6 bases). This CDR3 is 15 amino acids long. Germline values: CDR1 LNHDA, CDR2 SQIVND (reference sequence). The V end lost 5 bases, the J end lost 3 bases, and 15 bases lay between the germline ends. Written as DNA, the CDR3 is TGTGCCAGTAGTGCGAGCGTCGGGGGTACAGATACGCAGTATTTT. This sequence encodes CASSASVGGTDTQYF.

The genes are TRBV18 and TRBJ2-4, with D perhaps TRBD2 (6 bases). The CDR3 is 16 amino acids. Germline loops: CDR1 KGHSH, CDR2 LQKENI. The V end lost 5 bases, the J end lost 0 bases, and 14 bases lay between the germline ends. The CDR3 nucleotides read TGTGCCAGCTCATTAACGGGGGATCTAGCCAAAAACATTCAGTACTTC. Its protein product is CASSLTGDLAKNIQYF.

The chain employs TRBV6-1 and TRBJ2-1, with no clear D. CDR3 length: 13 amino acids. V shed 10 bases and J shed 4 bases, with 14 bases lying between them. Germline-derived CDR1 and CDR2 are MNHNS and SASEGT. The CDR3 DNA reads as TGTGCCACTGTCGCGACACGTTACAATGAGCAGTTCTTC. Translated, it gives CATVATRYNEQFF.

This clone occurred once. This chain connects TRBV5-6 to TRBJ2-7; the match to TRBD2 covers 8 bases. The CDR3 is 14 residues long. Trimming cost V 4 bases and J 5 bases; bases outside gene matches: 8. CDR1 is SGHDT and CDR2 is YYEEEE in the germline V gene. The CDR3: CASSLPGLVHEQYF. The CDR3, as DNA: TGTGCCAGCAGCCTCCCGGGACTAGTCCACGAGCAGTACTTC.

The sample holds one count of this clone. The rearrangement links TRBV29-1 to TRBJ2-5; TRBD1 aligns across 7 bases. The germline gives CDR1 SQVTM, CDR2 ANQGSEA. The junction had 6 bases not matched to a gene; V was cut back by 6 bases and J by 5 bases. The CDR3 length is 12 residues. CDR3 residues: CSVPTGKETQYF. CDR3 coding DNA: TGCAGCGTCCCGACAGGGAAGGAGACCCAGTACTTC.

J is TRBJ2-7 and V is TRBV18; 9 bases are shared with TRBD2. After removal of 0 bases from V and 6 bases from J, the junction contained 9 bases not matched to a gene. CDR3 length: 16 residues. The V gene's germline CDR1 is KGHSH and CDR2 LQKENI. The CDR3: CASSPPSREGRGEQYF. CDR3 bases: TGTGCCAGCTCACCACCTTCGCGGGAGGGCCGGGGCGAGCAGTACTTC.

The chain employs TRBV6-1 and TRBJ2-1, with 7 nucleotides matching TRBD1. V shed 7 bases, J shed 5 bases, and the junction held 5 bases outside the gene matches. Looked up from germline, CDR1 is MNHNS and CDR2 is SASEGT. This CDR3 contains 13 residues. This CDR3 reads CASTSGQNNEQFF. The CDR3 bases are TGTGCCAGCACGTCGGGACAGAACAATGAGCAGTTCTTC.

The chain has TRBV18 and TRBJ2-7; a possible D gene is TRBD2 (5 bases). The CDR3 is made up of 14 amino acids. With 5 bases removed from V and 3 bases from J, the gap between germline ends came to 14 bases. CDR1 KGHSH and CDR2 LQKENI come from the germline V gene. The CDR3 spells CASSLELGRYEQYF. CDR3 in DNA: TGTGCCAGCTCATTGGAACTAGGCCGCTACGAGCAGTACTTC.

This clone was recorded only once. V is TRBV5-8 and J is TRBJ1-5, with D possibly TRBD1 on 5 matching bases. This CDR3 is built from 15 residues. Germline-derived CDR1 and CDR2 are SGHTS and YDEGEE. V lost 4 bases to trimming and J lost 3 bases, with 14 bases between them. The chain's CDR3 is CASSRSDRLNQPQHF. Here the CDR3 DNA reads TGTGCCAGCAGCCGATCCGACAGACTCAATCAGCCCCAGCATTTT.

The chain couples TRBV5-5 to TRBJ1-1, with D possibly being TRBD1 (6 bases). CDR3 length equals 14 residues. The germline CDR1 and CDR2 sequences are SGHKS and YYEKEE (reference sequence). V was pared by 5 bases and J by 11 bases, with 22 bases between. CDR3 bases: TGTGCCAGCAGTCCCCAACTGGAACAGGGTCTGGCTTTCTTT. Residues: CASSPQLEQGLAFF.

V usage is TRBV28 and J usage is TRBJ1-1; 10 nucleotides agree with TRBD1. This CDR3 is 15 amino acids long. Germline CDR1 and CDR2: MDHEN and SYDVKM. J was trimmed by 1 base and V by 10 bases; bases with no gene match: 9. CDR3 bases: TGTGCCACCACCGGGACAGGGGCCCCGAACACTGAAGCTTTCTTT. It is translated as CATTGTGAPNTEAFF.

This sequence joins TRBV7-2 and TRBJ2-3; weak D call: TRBD1 (6 bases). V was pared by 1 base and J by 10 bases, with 15 bases between. The CDR3 has 14 amino acids. Germline assignment: CDR1 SGHTA and CDR2 FQGNSA. The CDR3 is CASSLGGGYGAQYF. In DNA, the CDR3 is TGTGCCAGCAGCTTAGGAGGGGGATATGGCGCGCAGTATTTT.

The chain couples TRBV7-2 to TRBJ2-2, with no clear D. There are 15 residues in the CDR3. Per the germline V gene, CDR1 is SGHTA and CDR2 is FQGNSA. Trimming removed 7 bases from V and 0 bases from J, with 12 bases in between. For the CDR3, the DNA is TGTGCCAGCAAGGAGTCAAACTCGAACACCGGGGAGCTGTTTTTT. This codes for CASKESNSNTGELFF.

This chain joins TRBV27 and TRBJ1-6; tentatively, D is TRBD1 (5 bases). Per the germline V gene, CDR1 is MNHEY and CDR2 is SMNVEV (reference sequence). The CDR3 runs to 14 residues. Trimming took 4 bases from V and 7 from J, leaving 11 bases between them. The CDR3 coding sequence is TGTGCCAGCAGTTCCCGACAGACGAATTCACCCCTCCACTTT. Its translation is CASSSRQTNSPLHF.

CDR3 protein: CASSGTGKYNEQFF. Written as DNA, the CDR3 is TGCGCCAGCAGCGGGACAGGGAAATACAATGAGCAGTTCTTC. The V and J genes are TRBV5-1 and TRBJ2-1, with TRBD1 matching over 9 bases. The CDR3 is 14 residues long. V lost 4 bases to trimming and J lost 4 bases; unmatched junction nucleotides: 3. Germline V lookup: CDR1 SGHRS, CDR2 YFSETQ. Full variable domain (missing parts from reference TRBV5-1 and TRBJ2-1): KAGVTQTPRYLIKTRGQQVTLSCSPISGHRSVSWYQQTPGQGLQFLFEYFSETQRNKGNFPGRFSGRQFSNSRSEMNVSTLELGDSALYLCASSGTGKYNEQFFGPGTRLTVL.

CDR3: CASSPPMSGPRVVETQYF. Written as DNA, the CDR3 is TGTGCCAGCAGTCCACCCATGTCTGGGCCCAGAGTAGTAGAGACCCAGTACTTC. V gene TRBV27 combines with J gene TRBJ2-5; no clear D gene. Germline V gene data show CDR1 as MNHEY and CDR2 as SMNVEV (reference sequence). The CDR3 is 18 residues long. The V gene lost 5 bases and the J gene lost 4 bases, with 26 bases spanning the gap.

The sample holds one count of this clone. V usage is TRBV7-9 and J usage is TRBJ2-3, with D uncertain. CDR3 size: 15 residues. V lost 1 base, J lost 0 bases, and 8 bases lay in between. Looked up from germline, CDR1 is SEHNR and CDR2 is FQNEAQ (reference sequence). CDR3 DNA sequence: TGTGCCAGCAGCTTAGGGAGCCCTAGCACAGATACGCAGTATTTT. Amino acid sequence: CASSLGSPSTDTQYF. Looking up the rest from reference TRBV7-9 and TRBJ2-3 gives the full variable domain: DTGVSQNPRHKITKRGQNVTFRCDPISEHNRLYWYRQTLGQGPEFLTYFQNEAQLEKSRLLSDRFSAERPKGSFSTLEIQRTEQGDSAMYLCASSLGSPSTDTQYFGPGTRLTVL.

This chain uses TRBV5-1 with TRBJ1-2; D call uncertain. This CDR3 has 13 amino acids. Per the germline V gene, CDR1 is SGHRS and CDR2 is YFSETQ. V dropped 3 bases and J dropped 2 bases, with 8 bases sitting between them. CDR3 sequence reads: CASSSGANYGYTF. The CDR3 region has the DNA TGCGCCAGCAGCTCTGGAGCAAACTATGGCTACACCTTC. Looking up the rest from reference TRBV5-1 and TRBJ1-2 gives the full variable domain: KAGVTQTPRYLIKTRGQQVTLSCSPISGHRSVSWYQQTPGQGLQFLFEYFSETQRNKGNFPGRFSGRQFSNSRSEMNVSTLELGDSALYLCASSSGANYGYTFGSGTRLTVV.

The V gene is TRBV5-1, the J gene TRBJ2-1, with TRBD2 as a possible D gene (6 bases). The CDR3 totals 14 residues. The V gene lost 7 bases and the J gene lost 3 bases, with 14 bases spanning the gap. CDR1 is SGHRS and CDR2 is YFSETQ in the germline V gene. The CDR3 coding sequence is TGCGCCAGCTCGGATCTAGCGAACTACAATGAGCAGTTCTTC. Translated, it gives CASSDLANYNEQFF.

The genes are TRBV6-6 and TRBJ1-4; TRBD1 is a possible D gene (6 bases). Germline V gene data show CDR1 as MNHNY and CDR2 as SVGAGI (reference sequence). This CDR3 spans 13 amino acids. V was clipped by 7 bases and J by 5 bases, with 11 bases between them. CDR3 nucleotide sequence: TGTGCCAGCACTCTCGGGACAAATGAAAAACTGTTTTTT. This gives the protein CASTLGTNEKLFF.

This chain uses TRBV5-6 with TRBJ2-7, with 9 bases fitting TRBD1. CDR1 is SGHDT and CDR2 is YYEEEE in the germline V gene. Unmatched junction bases numbered 5, after V lost 4 bases and J lost 3 bases. The CDR3 has 14 residues. CDR3 in DNA: TGTGCCAGCAGCAAAACAGGGGGCATCTACGAGCAGTACTTC. This translates into CASSKTGGIYEQYF.

This clone was recorded once. The V call is TRBV7-9, the J call TRBJ2-7; possibly TRBD1 for D (5 bases). The CDR3 is 14 amino acids. Deletions cut 3 bases from V and 5 bases from J, with 14 bases between. CDR1 is SEHNR, CDR2 FQNEAQ, per germline (reference sequence). The CDR3 DNA follows: TGTGCCAGCAGCTTTAGTGGCAGGGCCAACGAGCAGTACTTC. Translation: CASSFSGRANEQYF. Looking up the rest from reference TRBV7-9 and TRBJ2-7 gives the full variable domain: DTGVSQNPRHKITKRGQNVTFRCDPISEHNRLYWYRQTLGQGPEFLTYFQNEAQLEKSRLLSDRFSAERPKGSFSTLEIQRTEQGDSAMYLCASSFSGRANEQYFGPGTRLTVT.